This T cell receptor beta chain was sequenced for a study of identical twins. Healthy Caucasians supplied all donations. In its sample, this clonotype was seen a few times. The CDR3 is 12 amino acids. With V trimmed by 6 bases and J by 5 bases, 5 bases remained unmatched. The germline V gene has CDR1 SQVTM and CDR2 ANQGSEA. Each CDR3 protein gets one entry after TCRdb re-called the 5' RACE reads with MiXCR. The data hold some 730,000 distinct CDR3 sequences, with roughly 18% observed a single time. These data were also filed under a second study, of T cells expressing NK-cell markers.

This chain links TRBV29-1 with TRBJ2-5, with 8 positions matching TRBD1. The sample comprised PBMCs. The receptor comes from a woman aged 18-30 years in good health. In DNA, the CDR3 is TGCAGCGTGCAGGGGGCGGACGAGACCCAGTACTTC. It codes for CSVQGADETQYF.